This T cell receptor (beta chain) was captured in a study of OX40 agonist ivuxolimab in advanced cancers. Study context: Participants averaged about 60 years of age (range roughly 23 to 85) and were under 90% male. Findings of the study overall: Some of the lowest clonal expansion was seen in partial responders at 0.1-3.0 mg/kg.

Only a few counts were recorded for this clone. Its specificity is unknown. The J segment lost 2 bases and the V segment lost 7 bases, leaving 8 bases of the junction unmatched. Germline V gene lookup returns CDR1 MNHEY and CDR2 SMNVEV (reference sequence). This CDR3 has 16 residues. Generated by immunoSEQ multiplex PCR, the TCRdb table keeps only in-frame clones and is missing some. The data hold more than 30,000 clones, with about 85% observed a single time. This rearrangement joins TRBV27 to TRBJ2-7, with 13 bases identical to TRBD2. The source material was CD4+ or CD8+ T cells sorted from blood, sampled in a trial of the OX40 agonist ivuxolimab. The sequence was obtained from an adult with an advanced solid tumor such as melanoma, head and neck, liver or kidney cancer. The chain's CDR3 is CASMPLGTSGTYEQYF. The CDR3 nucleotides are TGTGCCAGCATGCCCCTCGGGACTAGCGGGACCTACGAGCAGTACTTC.